A single sample is the source of the 22 T cell receptor beta chains below, sequenced in a study of blood T cells in healthy people across ages. Primed by a sample-barcoded 5' primer and a J-beta primer mix, a second PCR proceeded for about 6 to 11 cycles. TCRdb ran MiXCR on the 5' RACE reads and lists one entry per CDR3 protein. The sample carries 850,000 to 1,000,000 distinct CDR3 sequences, 51% recorded once. Sequencing was performed on blood. All receptors derive from a woman aged 55-75 years in good health.

The CDR3 bases are TGCAGCGTTGAGTTTATCTCCACTGAAGCTTTCTTT. Translated: CSVEFISTEAFF. The rearrangement links TRBV29-1 to TRBJ1-1; D not resolved. This CDR3 contains 12 residues. Trimming removed 3 bases at V and 4 bases at J, with 9 bases between. The V gene's germline CDR1 is SQVTM and CDR2 ANQGSEA.

This clonotype was seen a few times. The chain couples TRBV29-1 to TRBJ2-5; the D gene is possibly TRBD1 (5 bases). V was shortened by 7 bases and J by 5 bases, with 17 bases between the two germline ends. This CDR3 comprises 13 residues. Germline V CDR1 and CDR2: SQVTM, ANQGSEA. The DNA for the CDR3 is TGCAGCGGTGGGGCCGCGTTAGGGGAGACCCAGTACTTC. Translated: CSGGAALGETQYF.

CDR3 sequence: CASSRSRDYRNTGELFF. CDR3 DNA sequence: TGCGCCAGCAGCCGTTCCCGGGACTATAGGAACACCGGGGAGCTGTTTTTT. This rearrangement joins TRBV4-3 to TRBJ2-2; the match to TRBD2 covers 7 bases. The germline V gene has CDR1 LGHNA and CDR2 YSLEER. The trim removed 4 bases at V and 1 base at J, leaving 9 bases unmatched. The CDR3 totals 17 residues.

J is TRBJ1-1 and V is TRBV29-1; 9 nucleotides align to TRBD1. CDR1 and CDR2 (germline): SQVTM, ANQGSEA. The V segment lost 5 bases and the J segment 8 bases; nucleotides outside the gene matches: 15. This CDR3 spans 15 amino acids. In DNA, the CDR3 is TGCAGCGTTTCTTTGCGCGACAGGGGGGTGGTGGAAGCTTTCTTT. Protein product: CSVSLRDRGVVEAFF. The full variable domain, in which reference TRBV29-1 and TRBJ1-1 provide the parts outside the CDR3, is SAVISQKPSRDICQRGTSLTIQCQVDSQVTMMFWYRQQPGQSLTLIATANQGSEATYESGFVIDKFPISRPNLTFSTLTVSNMSPEDSSIYLCSVSLRDRGVVEAFFGQGTRLTVV.

The sample holds a few counts of this clonotype. The chain employs TRBV28 and TRBJ2-4, with a possible D match to TRBD2 (6 bases). V dropped 7 bases and J dropped 13 bases, with 20 bases sitting between them. Germline V gene sequence: CDR1 MDHEN, CDR2 SYDVKM. This CDR3 is built from 13 residues. CDR3 region: CASTPAGYDEQYF. The DNA for the CDR3 is TGTGCCAGCACCCCGGCGGGGTACGATGAGCAGTACTTC.

This clonotype has at least ten counts. The chain combines TRBV7-2 with TRBJ1-2; TRBD1 might be the D (5 bases). V lost 5 bases to trimming and J lost 5 bases, with 9 bases between them. The CDR3 is made up of 12 amino acids. Germline assignment: CDR1 SGHTA and CDR2 FQGNSA. CDR3 nucleotide sequence: TGTGCCAGCAGCATTCAGGGTTATGGCTACACCTTC. It translates to CASSIQGYGYTF.

This clonotype was observed at least ten times. This chain joins TRBV29-1 and TRBJ2-7; D call uncertain. V lost 6 bases and J lost 6, with 18 bases in between. Germline loops: CDR1 SQVTM, CDR2 ANQGSEA. The CDR3 is made up of 13 amino acids. The CDR3 DNA reads TGCAGCGTCTCGGTTTGGGGTTCGGGCGAGCAGTACTTC. It specifies CSVSVWGSGEQYF.

The gene calls are TRBV29-1 and TRBJ2-1; D gene ambiguous. This CDR3 is built from 11 residues. V was shortened by 6 bases and J by 7 bases, with 10 bases between the two germline ends. CDR1 is SQVTM, CDR2 ANQGSEA, per germline. This CDR3 reads CSVRILNEQFF. CDR3 nucleotide sequence: TGCAGCGTCCGTATTTTAAATGAGCAGTTCTTC.

Only one count was recorded for this clonotype. The chain is built from TRBV7-3 and TRBJ2-3; 10 nucleotides align to TRBD2. The CDR3 totals 18 residues. Per the germline V gene, CDR1 is SGHTA and CDR2 is FQGTGA. Trimming took 3 bases from V and 9 from J; bases not matched to a gene: 18. CDR3 amino acids: CASSFLAGEFLNMGTQYF. The DNA of the CDR3 is TGTGCCAGCAGCTTTCTAGCGGGAGAGTTCCTTAACATGGGCACGCAGTATTTT.

In its sample, this clonotype was seen many times. V and J are TRBV6-2 or TRBV6-3 and TRBJ2-7, with 9 bases matching TRBD1. Trimming at V came to 7 bases and at J to 4 bases, leaving 5 bases not matched to a gene. Germline V CDR1 and CDR2: MNHEY, SVGEGT. The CDR3 sequence is 13 residues long. CDR3 residues: CASTGTGRYEQYF. The DNA for the CDR3 is TGTGCCAGCACCGGGACAGGGAGGTACGAGCAGTACTTC.

The J gene is TRBJ2-4, the V gene TRBV6-5; possibly TRBD2 for D (5 bases). The germline gives CDR1 MNHEY, CDR2 SVGAGI. This CDR3 has 16 amino acids. Trimming removed 6 bases from V and 1 base from J, with 16 bases in between. CDR3 in DNA: TGTGCCAGCAGATGGTCTGGGCCGGGGGCCAAAAACATTCAGTACTTC. It codes for CASRWSGPGAKNIQYF.

This clonotype was counted at least ten times. The J gene is TRBJ2-7, the V gene TRBV29-1, with TRBD1 matching 7 bases. Germline lookup yields CDR1 SQVTM and CDR2 ANQGSEA. This CDR3 contains 13 residues. J lost 0 bases, V lost 4 bases, and 3 bases had no gene match. This chain's CDR3 is CSVVGGFSYEQYF. DNA for the CDR3: TGCAGCGTTGTAGGGGGCTTCTCCTACGAGCAGTACTTC.

This clonotype appeared a few times. V is TRBV4-3 and J is TRBJ2-3, with 9 bases identical to TRBD1. The germline V gene encodes CDR1 LGHNA and CDR2 YSLEER. V dropped 4 bases and J dropped 1; count of bases not matched to a gene: 6. There are 16 residues in the CDR3. CDR3 residues: CASSLGTGIRTDTQYF. DNA of the CDR3: TGCGCCAGCAGCCTGGGGACAGGGATACGCACAGATACGCAGTATTTT.

For this clonotype: The junction shows a germline mismatch at one end, possibly a read error. The chain combines TRBV6-2 or TRBV6-3 with TRBJ2-7; perhaps TRBD2 as D (6 bases). TRBJ2-5 matches the DNA end more closely, so the J call is doubtful. The CDR3 runs 13 residues. Germline CDR1 is MNHEY and CDR2 is SVGEGT. In nucleotides, the CDR3 is TGTGTCAGCAGCCTACTAGCTACGGAGACCCAGTACTTC. Encoded protein: CVSSLLATETQYF.

V is TRBV6-1 and J is TRBJ2-5, with D unresolved. Trimming removed 0 bases at V and 5 bases at J, with 16 bases between. The CDR3 contains 16 residues. Germline V gene sequence: CDR1 MNHNS, CDR2 SASEGT. DNA for the CDR3: TGTGCCAGCAGTGAAGCCTCCCGGCGACCTGGGGAGACCCAGTACTTC. Translating it yields CASSEASRRPGETQYF.

The chain has TRBV11-2 and TRBJ2-3; TRBD1 or TRBD2 may be the D gene (6 bases each). V dropped 1 base and J dropped 2 bases, with 13 bases sitting between them. The CDR3 has 16 amino acids. The V gene's germline CDR1 is SGHAT and CDR2 FQNNGV. CDR3 loop: CASSLAGEVSTDTQYF. CDR3 sequence (DNA): TGTGCCAGCAGCTTAGCAGGGGAGGTTTCCACAGATACGCAGTATTTT.

This clonotype has a handful of counts. The chain joins TRBV7-2 to TRBJ2-3; the D call may be TRBD1 or TRBD2 (5 bases each). Deletions cut 4 bases from V and 10 bases from J, with 24 bases between. CDR3 length equals 16 residues. Per the germline V gene, CDR1 is SGHTA and CDR2 is FQGNSA. The CDR3 DNA reads as TGTGCCAGCAGCTCCCTACCGGGACCTGGGATGAGAGCGCAGTATTTT. It codes for CASSSLPGPGMRAQYF.

This clonotype was found a few times. The chain links TRBV29-1 to TRBJ2-3, with D maybe TRBD1 (6 bases). The ends were cut back, 2 bases at V and 8 bases at J, with 11 bases in the middle. This CDR3 contains 12 residues. Germline V gives CDR1 SQVTM, CDR2 ANQGSEA. CDR3 coding DNA: TGCAGCGTTGAATTGGTCAGGGGTACGCAGTATTTT. The encoded protein is CSVELVRGTQYF.

The chain carries TRBV11-3 and TRBJ2-1, with no clear D. The ends were cut back, 1 base at V and 6 bases at J, with 10 bases in the middle. CDR1 is SGHNT and CDR2 is YENEEA in the germline V gene. CDR3 length: 14 residues. The CDR3 DNA follows: TGTGCCAGCAGCTTAGGTTGGCGGAGCAATGAGCAGTTCTTC. This gives the protein CASSLGWRSNEQFF.

The chain is built from TRBV28 and TRBJ1-3, with 11 nucleotides matching TRBD1. The J segment lost 7 bases and the V segment lost 4 bases, leaving 21 bases of the junction unmatched. Germline V gene sequence: CDR1 MDHEN, CDR2 SYDVKM. The CDR3 runs to 20 residues. The CDR3 loop is CASSSYTRTGGKGGRNTIYF. In nucleotides, the CDR3 is TGTGCCAGCAGTTCCTATACTCGGACAGGGGGCAAGGGGGGTCGTAACACCATATATTTT.

V and J are TRBV3-1 and TRBJ2-4; maybe TRBD2 (7 bases). The end of the DNA aligns better with TRBJ2-7, so the J call may be wrong. This CDR3 has 16 amino acids. Germline V gives CDR1 LGHDT, CDR2 YNNKEL (reference sequence). The DNA of the CDR3 is TGTGCCAGCAGCGTGGGGGGCGGGAGCCTGACCTACGAGCAGTACTTC. It encodes CASSVGGGSLTYEQYF.

The chain uses TRBV19 and TRBJ2-3; 7 bases are a match to TRBD1. With 4 bases clipped from V and 3 bases from J, the junction kept 7 bases outside the gene matches. There are 15 residues in the CDR3. Germline CDR1 reads LNHDA; CDR2 reads SQIVND (reference sequence). CDR3 sequence: CASSSWTGFTDTQYF. CDR3 sequence (DNA): TGTGCCAGTAGTAGCTGGACAGGCTTTACAGATACGCAGTATTTT.